One sample yielded the 30 T cell receptor beta chains listed below, sequenced in a study of blood T cells in healthy people across ages. With a J-beta primer mix and a sample-barcoded 5' primer, a second PCR ran 7 to 11 cycles. TCRdb used MiXCR to reprocess the 5' RACE reads, holding one entry per CDR3 protein. This table has around 1.5 million distinct CDR3 sequences, roughly 40% appearing once. The sequenced sample consisted of blood. These receptors were obtained from a woman younger than 35 in good health.

This chain connects TRBV7-2 to TRBJ2-6; 9 bases fit TRBD1. CDR1 and CDR2 (germline): SGHTA, FQGNSA. The length of the CDR3 is 16 residues. Trimming cost V 4 bases and J 2 bases; bases outside gene matches: 3. The CDR3 sequence: CASSYRGLAGANVLTF. CDR3 bases: TGTGCCAGCAGCTACAGGGGGCTAGCTGGGGCCAACGTCCTGACTTTC. Full variable domain (rest looked up from reference TRBV7-2 and TRBJ2-6): GAGVSQSPSNKVTEKGKDVELRCDPISGHTALYWYRQSLGQGLEFLIYFQGNSAPDKSGLPSDRFSAERTGGSVSTLTIQRTQQEDSAVYLCASSYRGLAGANVLTFGAGSRLTVL.

In this sample, this clonotype turned up once. The V gene is TRBV7-6, the J gene TRBJ2-3; 9 nucleotides line up with TRBD1. The CDR3 is made up of 17 amino acids. The junction had 7 bases not matched to a gene; V was cut back by 3 bases and J by 0 bases. Germline CDR1 SGHVS, CDR2 FNYEAQ. CDR3 region: CASSLDTQGASTDTQYF. In DNA form, the CDR3 reads TGTGCCAGCAGCTTGGATACACAGGGGGCAAGCACAGATACGCAGTATTTT.

The sample holds one count of this clonotype. One base away lies a much larger clone, so this may be a sequencing read error. J is TRBJ2-5 and V is TRBV20-1, with 11 bases matching TRBD2. CDR1 is DFQATT, CDR2 SNEGSKA, per germline (reference sequence). The CDR3 extends over 12 amino acids. CDR3 DNA: TGCAGTGGTAGACTAGCGGGGAATGAGCAGTACTTC. Translated, it gives CSGRLAGNEQYF.

The chain couples TRBV29-1 to TRBJ2-3, with unresolved D. V was pared by 7 bases and J by 5 bases, with 16 bases between. Germline loops: CDR1 SQVTM, CDR2 ANQGSEA. The CDR3 covers 13 residues. CDR3 nucleotides: TGCAGCGCCGGCTTGAGCGTCGGAGATACGCAGTATTTT. Protein: CSAGLSVGDTQYF.

Notes on this clonotype: One end of the junction varies from germline; a read error may be responsible. This chain uses TRBV5-1 with TRBJ2-1; D is unclear. The germline V gene has CDR1 SGHRS and CDR2 YFSETQ. The CDR3 runs to 14 residues. The CDR3 DNA is TGCGCCAGCAGCTATAATGTGGAGTACAATGGGCAGTTCTTC. Its protein is CASSYNVEYNGQFF.

Only a few counts were recorded for this clonotype. This rearrangement joins TRBV27 to TRBJ1-2; no clear D. This CDR3 spans 13 amino acids. Germline loops: CDR1 MNHEY, CDR2 SMNVEV (reference sequence). V was trimmed by 5 bases and J by 8 bases, leaving 15 bases between them. CDR3 sequence reads: CASSVAGSRGYTF. The CDR3 DNA is TGTGCCAGCAGTGTGGCCGGGTCGCGGGGCTACACCTTC.

The CDR3 protein is CSAREGGGGPVKQFF. CDR3 nucleotide sequence: TGCAGTGCTAGAGAGGGGGGCGGGGGACCGGTTAAGCAGTTCTTC. The chain carries TRBV20-1 and TRBJ2-1, with TRBD2 as a possible D gene (7 bases). The CDR3 loop spans 15 amino acids. Trimming left V 0 bases short and J 11 bases short, with 20 bases between. Germline V lookup: CDR1 DFQATT, CDR2 SNEGSKA (reference sequence).

This rearrangement joins TRBV27 to TRBJ1-2, with a possible D match to TRBD1 (5 bases). The CDR3 extends over 15 amino acids. V dropped 4 bases and J dropped 2 bases, with 14 bases sitting between them. Germline CDR1 reads MNHEY; CDR2 reads SMNVEV (reference sequence). CDR3 DNA sequence: TGTGCCAGCAGTTCTCTGGGAGGGGTGAACTATGGCTACACCTTC. The encoded protein is CASSSLGGVNYGYTF.

There are a few counts of this clonotype. V gene TRBV10-3 combines with J gene TRBJ1-2, with D unresolved. Germline V gene sequence: CDR1 ENHRY, CDR2 SYGVKD. CDR3 size: 12 residues. V was cut by 3 bases and J by 5 bases, with 7 bases left in between. Here the CDR3 reads CAISDGDYGYTF. CDR3 nucleotide sequence: TGTGCCATCAGTGACGGGGATTATGGCTACACCTTC.

V is TRBV27 and J is TRBJ2-1, with D perhaps assigned TRBD1 or TRBD2 (5 bases each). Germline loops: CDR1 MNHEY, CDR2 SMNVEV (reference sequence). Deletions cut 6 bases from V and 6 bases from J, with 18 bases between. The CDR3 length is 15 residues. In DNA, the CDR3 is TGTGCCAGCAGCCTGGGGGACCCGGCCGGCAATGAGCAGTTCTTC. This encodes CASSLGDPAGNEQFF.

This clonotype has a handful of counts. J is TRBJ2-1 and V is TRBV20-1, with D unclear. The CDR3 is 12 residues long. The germline V and J ends were trimmed by 4 bases and 4 bases, with 8 bases remaining between them. Germline assignment: CDR1 DFQATT and CDR2 SNEGSKA (reference sequence). This CDR3 reads CSAKPPYNEQFF. The CDR3 DNA sequence: TGCAGTGCTAAGCCCCCATACAATGAGCAGTTCTTC.

CDR3 residues: CASSRDSHEQYF. The CDR3 nucleotides are TGTGCCAGCAGCCGGGACAGTCACGAGCAGTACTTC. This chain connects TRBV12-3 or TRBV12-4 to TRBJ2-7, with 7 bases fitting TRBD1. The CDR3 runs 12 residues. Trimming removed 6 bases from V and 5 bases from J; junction bases left unmatched: 4.

CDR3 loop: CASSLELITAYEQYF. CDR3 in DNA: TGTGCCAGCAGCTTGGAACTTATTACCGCCTACGAGCAGTACTTC. The J gene is TRBJ2-4, the V gene TRBV5-5, with D uncertain. With the DNA end fitting TRBJ2-7 better, the J assignment may be wrong. This CDR3 has 15 amino acids. Looked up from germline, CDR1 is SGHKS and CDR2 is YYEKEE (reference sequence).

V and J are TRBV7-9 and TRBJ1-4; the D is unclear. This CDR3 comprises 15 residues. Trimming cost V 7 bases and J 2 bases, with 14 bases left between them. Per the germline V gene, CDR1 is SEHNR and CDR2 is FQNEAQ (reference sequence). CDR3 in DNA: TGTGCCAGCACCCTGGGATGGGCCACTAATGAAAAACTGTTTTTT. It yields the protein CASTLGWATNEKLFF.

The CDR3 is CSARVASGRDTGELFF. The CDR3 DNA reads as TGCAGTGCTAGAGTCGCTAGCGGGAGAGACACCGGGGAGCTGTTTTTT. V gene TRBV20-1 combines with J gene TRBJ2-2, with TRBD2 matching over 10 bases. CDR1 and CDR2 from the germline V gene are DFQATT and SNEGSKA (reference sequence). The CDR3 sequence is 16 residues long. V lost 1 base to trimming and J lost 3 bases; unmatched junction nucleotides: 5.

This clonotype was recorded at least ten times. The chain has TRBV20-1 and TRBJ2-1; D unresolved. This CDR3 spans 11 amino acids. Germline V lookup: CDR1 DFQATT, CDR2 SNEGSKA (reference sequence). Trimming took 1 base from V and 10 from J, leaving 8 bases between them. The chain's CDR3 is CSARVRSEQFF. The CDR3 DNA follows: TGCAGTGCTAGAGTTAGAAGCGAGCAGTTCTTC.

The J gene is TRBJ2-6, the V gene TRBV20-1, with D perhaps given as TRBD1 or TRBD2 (5 bases each). Trimming shortened V by 6 bases and J by 3 bases, and 30 bases separated the two germline ends. The CDR3 is 20 residues long. CDR1 and CDR2 (germline): DFQATT, SNEGSKA (reference sequence). Here the CDR3 reads CSAAIKSLGTPRFGANVLTF. CDR3 sequence (DNA): TGCAGTGCCGCGATTAAAAGCCTGGGGACCCCACGGTTTGGGGCCAACGTCCTGACTTTC.

For the CDR3, the DNA is TGTGCCAGCACCAATTGGGGGAGTCTAGCCAAAAACATTCAGTACTTC. Encoded protein: CASTNWGSLAKNIQYF. This chain joins TRBV12-3 or TRBV12-4 and TRBJ2-4; D tentatively fits TRBD1 or TRBD2 (5 bases each). Trimming cost V 7 bases and J 0 bases, with 16 bases left between them. This CDR3 is built from 16 residues.

This clonotype was found a few times. The V gene is TRBV7-9, the J gene TRBJ2-7, with D hard to call. Germline V gives CDR1 SEHNR, CDR2 FQNEAQ (reference sequence). The CDR3 is made up of 14 amino acids. V was clipped by 5 bases and J by 2 bases, with 13 bases between them. CDR3 in amino acids: CASSPVDGTYEQYF. The CDR3 DNA reads as TGTGCCAGCAGCCCAGTCGACGGCACCTACGAGCAGTACTTC.

The chain carries TRBV3-1 and TRBJ2-4; D possibly corresponds to TRBD2 (6 bases). The CDR3 contains 13 residues. CDR1 is LGHDT, CDR2 YNNKEL, per germline (reference sequence). Trimming took 3 bases from V and 6 from J, leaving 9 bases between them. The CDR3 DNA is TGTGCCAGCAGCCACCAGCGGGTAAACATTCAGTACTTC. It specifies CASSHQRVNIQYF.

The chain combines TRBV9 with TRBJ1-2, with 7 nucleotides matching TRBD1. The V segment lost 4 bases and the J segment 4 bases; nucleotides outside the gene matches: 13. Germline V gene sequence: CDR1 SGDLS, CDR2 YYNGEE. The CDR3 covers 16 residues. The CDR3: CASSITGAGPGYGYTF. For the CDR3, the DNA is TGTGCCAGCAGCATCACAGGGGCCGGCCCTGGCTATGGCTACACCTTC.

J is TRBJ1-2 and V is TRBV27; 7 positions match TRBD1. The germline V gene has CDR1 MNHEY and CDR2 SMNVEV (reference sequence). V was pared by 5 bases and J by 4 bases, with 10 bases of the junction left unmatched. This CDR3 is 15 amino acids long. The CDR3 nucleotides read TGTGCCAGCAGTCCGACCGACAGGGAAACCTATGGCTACACCTTC. Encoded protein: CASSPTDRETYGYTF.

The chain has TRBV20-1 and TRBJ2-3, with D perhaps TRBD2 (5 bases). Germline V gene lookup returns CDR1 DFQATT and CDR2 SNEGSKA (reference sequence). The CDR3 is 13 amino acids. CDR3 amino acids: CAAKRVGSDTQYF. The CDR3 region has the DNA TGCGCAGCAAAGAGGGTGGGCTCGGATACGCAGTATTTT.

The rearrangement joins TRBV6-2 or TRBV6-3 to TRBJ1-1; D is uncertain. The V and J ends lost 2 bases and 0 bases respectively, with 13 bases between them. The CDR3 sequence is 16 residues long. Looked up from germline, CDR1 is MNHEY and CDR2 is SVGEGT. CDR3 nucleotides: TGTGCCAGCAGTTACCATGGACGCCTCATGAACACTGAAGCTTTCTTT. This encodes CASSYHGRLMNTEAFF.

This chain joins TRBV7-6 and TRBJ2-1; the D gene is possibly TRBD1 (6 bases). The germline V gene has CDR1 SGHVS and CDR2 FNYEAQ. The CDR3 extends over 19 amino acids. V was pared by 2 bases and J by 6 bases, with 26 bases between. Here the CDR3 reads CASSLPRGDYLSQGNEQFF. As DNA, the CDR3 is TGTGCCAGCAGCTTACCCCGGGGCGACTATCTCTCACAGGGCAATGAGCAGTTCTTC.

This clonotype showed up just a few times. CDR3 sequence (DNA): TGCGCCAGCAGGACCGCCCCTAGCTCCTACGAGCAGTACTTC. Translation gives CASRTAPSSYEQYF. The chain employs TRBV5-1 and TRBJ2-7; no reliable D call. V lost 5 bases and J 0 bases, leaving 12 bases between the germline ends. The CDR3 length is 14 residues. Germline values: CDR1 SGHRS, CDR2 YFSETQ. Full variable domain (remainder filled in from reference TRBV5-1 and TRBJ2-7): KAGVTQTPRYLIKTRGQQVTLSCSPISGHRSVSWYQQTPGQGLQFLFEYFSETQRNKGNFPGRFSGRQFSNSRSEMNVSTLELGDSALYLCASRTAPSSYEQYFGPGTRLTVT.

The CDR3 DNA is TGTGCCAGCAGTTCCAGCTCTTCACCCCTCCACTTT. It translates to CASSSSSSPLHF. V and J are TRBV6-6 and TRBJ1-6; D call uncertain. Trimming stripped 4 bases from V and 9 bases from J, with 7 bases between. Germline V gives CDR1 MNHNY, CDR2 SVGAGI (reference sequence). The CDR3 sequence is 12 residues long.

This clonotype was picked up a small number of times. The chain joins TRBV4-1 to TRBJ2-7, with TRBD1 as a possible D gene (5 bases). CDR1 MGHRA and CDR2 YSYEKL come from the germline V gene. The V gene lost 0 bases and the J gene lost 7 bases, with 19 bases spanning the gap. The CDR3 sequence is 16 residues long. This chain's CDR3 is CASSQEAGITYNEQYF. The CDR3 DNA sequence: TGCGCCAGCAGCCAAGAGGCAGGGATTACCTACAATGAGCAGTACTTC.

This chain joins TRBV20-1 and TRBJ2-5; TRBD2 agrees at 7 bases. CDR1 is DFQATT and CDR2 is SNEGSKA in the germline V gene (reference sequence). The CDR3 loop spans 16 amino acids. J was trimmed by 11 bases and V by 6 bases; bases with no gene match: 24. This chain's CDR3 is CSALPLLAPNYNEQYF. CDR3 nucleotide sequence: TGCAGTGCCCTCCCCTTACTAGCGCCAAACTACAATGAGCAGTACTTC.

The chain links TRBV20-1 to TRBJ2-5; 7 nucleotides agree with TRBD1. V was clipped by 3 bases and J by 3 bases; unmatched bases: 10. Germline V gene sequence: CDR1 DFQATT, CDR2 SNEGSKA (reference sequence). The CDR3 consists of 15 residues. CDR3 in amino acids: CSARPLDRYEETQYF. The CDR3 region has the DNA TGCAGTGCTAGGCCCCTGGACAGGTACGAAGAGACCCAGTACTTC.